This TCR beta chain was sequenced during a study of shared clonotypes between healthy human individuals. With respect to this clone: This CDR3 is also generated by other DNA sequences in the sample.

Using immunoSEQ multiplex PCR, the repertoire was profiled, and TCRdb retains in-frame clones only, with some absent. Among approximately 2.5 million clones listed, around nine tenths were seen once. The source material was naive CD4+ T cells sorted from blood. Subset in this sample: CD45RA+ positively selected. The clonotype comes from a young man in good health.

CDR3 sequence: CASSLDGVQPQHF. CDR3 DNA: TGCGCCAGCAGCTTGGATGGGGTACAGCCCCAGCATTTT. The rearrangement uses TRBV5-1 and TRBJ1-5; D gene ambiguous. Germline V gene data show CDR1 as SGHRS and CDR2 as YFSETQ. CDR3 size: 13 residues. V was trimmed by 0 bases and J by 7 bases, leaving 8 bases between them.